This TCR beta chain was sequenced in a study of CD8+CD57+ T cells in acquired aplastic anemia. Across the study: Sorted CD4+ plus CD8+ cells gave DNA averaging approximately 2.9 ug.

V was trimmed by 6 bases and J by 6 bases, leaving 15 bases between them. The CDR3 extends over 13 amino acids. Germline V CDR1 and CDR2: SGHTA, FQGNSA. Previously, flow cytometry had revealed CD8+CD57+ cell expansion in the patients chosen for sequencing. By the time of blood sampling, patients had still received no therapy. In this sample, this clonotype turned up many times. The antigen remains unidentified. Genomic DNA provided the template from which TCR beta VDJ and CDR3 profiles were obtained. TCRdb reanalysed the reads using MiXCR and keeps one entry per CDR3 protein. The sample consists of about 470,000 distinct CDR3 sequences, approximately 32% of them appearing once. Study outcomes and limitations: Patients versus controls showed no significant CD8+ Simpson's diversity difference. Found in both controls and patients were twenty-nine CD8+ CDR3 sequences.

The clonotype was recovered from a human donor with aplastic anemia. Sequencing input: sorted CD4+, CD8+, or CD8+CD57+ T cells (not recorded which) from PBMCs. V gene TRBV7-2 combines with J gene TRBJ2-7; D is ambiguous. As DNA, the CDR3 is TGTGCCAGCAGACCCCGAATAGATGGCGAGCAGTACTTC. Protein product: CASRPRIDGEQYF.